The rows below give T cell receptor beta chains drawn from one sample of a study of T cell responses to AZD1222 COVID-19 vaccine. Assay used: immunoSEQ multiplex PCR; TCRdb lists only in-frame clones, some missing. The sample carries about 150,000 clones, around 93% recorded once. Sample: peripheral blood, taken 28 days after the second AZD1222 dose. These receptors came from an adult who received the AZD1222 COVID-19 vaccine. Both conserved end residues are part of each CDR3. Clone size is shown for a subset of rows, as once, few, many or a class of expanded clone.

J,size,V,CDR3
TRBJ2-7,NA,TRBV5-4,CASSSPQENEQYF
TRBJ2-1,NA,TRBV29-1,CSVGQGYEQFF
TRBJ2-5,NA,TRBV5-5,CASSLRIGSRDQETQYF
TRBJ2-4,once,TRBV2,CASIGEGENIQYF
TRBJ1-2,NA,TRBV5-1,CASSLESAGGGYTF
TRBJ2-2,NA,TRBV12-3/TRBV12-4,CASSFSSDGELFF
TRBJ1-3,NA,TRBV4-3,CASSQDPFFGGNTIYF
TRBJ2-2,NA,TRBV7-2,CASSRSSGSGELFF
TRBJ2-3,NA,TRBV5-5,CASSLALAQATDTQYF
TRBJ2-3,NA,TRBV7-9,CASSLVIAGNTQYF
TRBJ2-2,NA,TRBV25-1,CASSSRTANTGELFF
TRBJ1-5,NA,TRBV30,CAWSVRGNQPQHF
TRBJ1-1,NA,TRBV11-3,CASSLNSMNTEAFF
TRBJ1-2,NA,TRBV7-9,CASSFLSTAFYYGYTF
TRBJ1-2,NA,TRBV6-6,CASSPDRLNYGYTF
TRBJ1-5,NA,TRBV18,CASSPDGGRGQPQHF
TRBJ2-7,NA,TRBV30,CAWSAKLNPYEQYF
TRBJ2-2,NA,TRBV11-2,CASSLGIRDMAFSTGELFF
TRBJ1-6,NA,TRBV20-1,CSASDDRGNSPLHF
TRBJ1-3,NA,TRBV5-4,CASSWEPQGSGNTIYF
TRBJ2-1,NA,TRBV24-1,CATSDPSNEQFF
TRBJ1-3,NA,TRBV23-1,CASTYHSAHGSGNTIYF
TRBJ2-1,NA,TRBV19,CASSPTGGAVSNEQFF
TRBJ2-2,NA,TRBV27,CASSLSNTGELFF
TRBJ2-1,NA,TRBV11-3,CASSLGGVADNEQFF
TRBJ2-3,once,TRBV27,CASTNSLNTQYF
TRBJ2-7,NA,TRBV6-6,CASSLHGQGGYEQYF
TRBJ2-2,NA,TRBV4-2,CASDQPGLAGTGELFF
TRBJ1-6,NA,TRBV30,CAGQGPYNSPLHF
TRBJ2-7,once,TRBV19,CASSIGQGAYEQYF
TRBJ1-2,NA,TRBV6-1,CASSEHLAFSYGYTF
TRBJ1-3,NA,TRBV9,CASSEGQSSGNTIYF
TRBJ1-6,NA,TRBV5-4,CASSLDIDSDSPLHF
TRBJ1-6,few,TRBV3-1/TRBV3-2,CASSQGQLNSPLHF
TRBJ2-1,few,TRBV5-4,CASSLGARFRDNNEQFF
TRBJ1-2,NA,TRBV7-9,CASSLEGSGYTF
TRBJ1-1,NA,TRBV5-8,CASSSGGFTEAFF
TRBJ2-7,NA,TRBV5-5,CASSLGPALLSYEQYF
TRBJ1-1,NA,TRBV7-9,CASSRDWGALNTEAFF
TRBJ1-4,NA,TRBV28,CASLASEKLFF
TRBJ2-1,NA,TRBV11-2,CASSLPTGASLSYNEQFF
TRBJ2-5,NA,TRBV13,CASSLGSGAWGETQYF
TRBJ1-2,NA,TRBV2,CASRGDGYYGYTF
TRBJ1-6,once,TRBV18,CASSQAGANSPLHF
TRBJ1-3,NA,TRBV18,CASSPQGGSGNTIYF
TRBJ1-6,NA,TRBV30,CAWSVQSDSPLHF
TRBJ2-7,NA,TRBV27,CASSSRHYEQYF
TRBJ1-5,NA,TRBV6-2/TRBV6-3,CASSYFGTGNQPQHF
TRBJ2-1,NA,TRBV10-3,CATRLAGNNEQFF
TRBJ2-5,once,TRBV9,CASSVGAQETQYF
TRBJ1-4,once,TRBV6-5,CASNMKGTINEKLFF
TRBJ1-1,NA,TRBV21-1,CARPGQANTEAFF
TRBJ2-1,NA,TRBV7-9,CASSFGGAYNEQFF
TRBJ2-7,NA,TRBV30,CAWASGDPYEQYF
TRBJ2-1,NA,TRBV7-8,CASRSPGLAGTNEQFF